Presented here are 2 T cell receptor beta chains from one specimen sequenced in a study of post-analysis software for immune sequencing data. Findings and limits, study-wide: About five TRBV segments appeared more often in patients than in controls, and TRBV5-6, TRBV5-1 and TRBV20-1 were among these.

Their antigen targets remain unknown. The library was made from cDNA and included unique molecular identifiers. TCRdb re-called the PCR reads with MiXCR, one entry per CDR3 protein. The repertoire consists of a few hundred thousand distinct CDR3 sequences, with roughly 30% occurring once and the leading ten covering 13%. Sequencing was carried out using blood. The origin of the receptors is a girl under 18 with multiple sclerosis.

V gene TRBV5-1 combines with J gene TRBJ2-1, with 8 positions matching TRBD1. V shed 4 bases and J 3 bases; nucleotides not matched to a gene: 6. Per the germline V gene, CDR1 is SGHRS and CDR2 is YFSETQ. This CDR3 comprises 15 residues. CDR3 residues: CASSRGQVNYNEQFF. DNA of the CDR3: TGCGCCAGCAGCCGGGGACAGGTTAACTACAATGAGCAGTTCTTC. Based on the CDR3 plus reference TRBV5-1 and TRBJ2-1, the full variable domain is KAGVTQTPRYLIKTRGQQVTLSCSPISGHRSVSWYQQTPGQGLQFLFEYFSETQRNKGNFPGRFSGRQFSNSRSEMNVSTLELGDSALYLCASSRGQVNYNEQFFGPGTRLTVL.

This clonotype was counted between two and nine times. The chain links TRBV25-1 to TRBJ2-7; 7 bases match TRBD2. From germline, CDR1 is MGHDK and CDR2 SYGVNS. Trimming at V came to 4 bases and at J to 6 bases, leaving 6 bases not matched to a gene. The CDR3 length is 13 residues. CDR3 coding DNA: TGTGCCAGCAGTGGGGGGGGAAGATCCGAGCAGTACTTC. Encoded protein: CASSGGGRSEQYF.